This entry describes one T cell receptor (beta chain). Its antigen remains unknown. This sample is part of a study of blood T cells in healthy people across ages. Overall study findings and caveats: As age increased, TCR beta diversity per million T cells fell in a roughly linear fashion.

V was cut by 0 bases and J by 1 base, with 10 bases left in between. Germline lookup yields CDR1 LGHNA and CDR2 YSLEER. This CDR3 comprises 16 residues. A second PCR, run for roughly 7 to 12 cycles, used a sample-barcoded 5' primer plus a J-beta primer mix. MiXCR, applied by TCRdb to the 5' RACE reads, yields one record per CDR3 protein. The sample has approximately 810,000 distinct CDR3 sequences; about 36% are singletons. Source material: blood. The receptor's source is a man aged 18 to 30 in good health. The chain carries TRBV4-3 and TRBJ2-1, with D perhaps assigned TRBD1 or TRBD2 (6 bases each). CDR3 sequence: CASSQDGGGSYNEQFF. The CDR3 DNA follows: TGCGCCAGCAGCCAAGATGGAGGGGGTTCCTACAATGAGCAGTTCTTC.